This T cell receptor beta chain was captured by sequencing in a study of blood T cell repertoires in COVID-19. In the study overall: Samples taken during acute and convalescent COVID-19 were collected in the United States, Italy and Spain. Nucleic acid was either cDNA or gDNA, and it came from T cells, B-cell-depleted T cells, or PBMCs.

Germline-derived CDR1 and CDR2 are SGHDN and FVKESK. This CDR3 is built from 17 residues. V trimming: 1 base; J trimming: 5 bases; junction bases outside the gene matches: 10. The authors' processing: It was from reference gene primer amplification that nucleated cell counts were estimated. The table came from immunoSEQ multiplex PCR; TCRdb's copy has only in-frame clones and leaves some out. The V and J calls and the clone size are those of that table, but D and trimming were determined from the DNA. The sample lists over 150,000 clones, less than 95% occurring once. The TCR was taken from a man aged 45 to 65 with acute or convalescent COVID-19. The sequenced material came from peripheral blood. V and J are TRBV14 and TRBJ2-2; 7 bases map to TRBD2. In DNA form, the CDR3 reads TGTGCCAGCAGCCAAGGGTGGCGGCGGGGGACGACCGGGGAGCTGTTTTTT. Translating it yields CASSQGWRRGTTGELFF.